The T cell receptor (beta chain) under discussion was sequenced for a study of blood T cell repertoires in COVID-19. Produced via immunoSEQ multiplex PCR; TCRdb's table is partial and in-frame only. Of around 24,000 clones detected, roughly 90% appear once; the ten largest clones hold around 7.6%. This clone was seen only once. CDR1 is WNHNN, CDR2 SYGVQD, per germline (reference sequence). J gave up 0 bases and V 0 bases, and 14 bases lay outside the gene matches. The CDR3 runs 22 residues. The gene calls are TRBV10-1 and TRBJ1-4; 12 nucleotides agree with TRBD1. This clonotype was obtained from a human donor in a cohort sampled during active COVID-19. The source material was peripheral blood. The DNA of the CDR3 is TGCGCCAGCAGTGAGTCGAAGGATTCTGGGACAGGGGGCTCTACAACTAATGAAAAACTGTTTTTT. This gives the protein CASSESKDSGTGGSTTNEKLFF.